This TCR beta chain derives from a study of cytomegalovirus exposure and HLA in healthy donors. General study findings and limits: Several of the most significant clusters appeared linked to common viral pathogens, based on a later analysis. A previous analysis found most TCR beta V segments productive roughly 90% or roughly 30% of the time. Through in vitro validation, three CMV-associated chains were shown to be specific for CMV antigens. Sequences of the TCR beta chain were said to predict the HLA-A and HLA-B alleles of most subjects accurately.

The CDR3 is 14 amino acids. With V trimmed by 4 bases and J by 5 bases, 6 bases remained unmatched. CDR1 is GTSNPN, CDR2 SVGIG, per germline (reference sequence). Vbeta (60) and Jbeta (13) primers were used in the PCR. The method was immunoSEQ multiplex PCR; TCRdb's version includes in-frame clones alone and lacks a portion of them. Here the sample table reports about 48,000 clones. Details on this clone: Its target is unknown.

This rearrangement joins TRBV30 to TRBJ1-5, with 9 nucleotides matching TRBD1. The sequence was obtained from a woman aged 35 to 49 in good health and CMV-seronegative. The sequenced material came from PBMCs. Here the CDR3 reads CAWTTGGGHQPQHF. The CDR3 bases are TGTGCCTGGACTACAGGGGGCGGCCATCAGCCCCAGCATTTT.